This T cell receptor beta chain was retrieved from a study of blood T cells in healthy people across ages (dated by TCRdb to about 2015). Background on the whole study: In model experiments, template switching captured roughly one uniquely barcoded TCR beta cDNA molecule for every two T cells. For two donors (one aged 18 to 29 and one aged 80 or older), the study analyzed two additional independent replicas of 1 million unique cDNA reads from the same blood draw. Donors of different ages were randomly distributed across sequencing lanes to avoid experimental bias. To track age-related changes in TCR beta repertoire diversity, the study relied on deep sequencing normalized with unique cDNA molecular identifiers. The donors were split into four age groups: young (average around 17 years), middle-aged (39), aged (over 55) and long-lived (about 82).

Systemically healthy Caucasian individuals from Russia, approximately 39 in total and aged about 6 to 100 years, were included as donors. Ten milliliters of peripheral blood were drawn from each donor into EDTA-treated Vacutainer tubes. PBMCs were isolated by Ficoll-Paque density-gradient centrifugation, with at least 6 million obtained per sample. Total RNA, at least 5 micrograms per sample, was extracted from PBMCs with Trizol reagent. For every donor, an aliquot of PBMCs went through flow cytometry to measure the percentages of naive CD45RAhigh/CD27high T cells. Comments on this clonotype: This clone's antigen is unknown. The sample holds no much larger clone one base away, and base qualities are not on file.

Here is what the overall study found, with its caveats: Compared with the aged group, the long-lived group had more naive CD4+ T cells, fewer expanded clones and increased TCR diversity, suggesting age selection. Observed TCR beta diversity per million T cells fell roughly linearly with age, and a significant reduction was already apparent by age around 44. The percentage of naive T cells measured by flow cytometry correlated strongly with observed TCR beta diversity. Because donor CMV infection status was unknown, age-related changes in expanded clonotypes were potentially confounded. Since profiling was done on bulk unsorted PBMCs, naive and antigen-experienced compartments could not be conclusively compared. Estimates of total diversity from one million sequenced T cells were regarded as lower bounds and underestimates.

Libraries were prepared through 5' RACE. Data came from an Illumina HiSeq 2500. A second PCR of about 6 to 11 cycles was performed with a sample-barcoded 5' primer and a J-beta primer mix. Each TCR beta cDNA molecule received a unique molecular identifier from a template-switch 5' adaptor carrying 12 random nucleotides. At least 2.5 million CDR3-containing paired-end reads were obtained from each sample. First-strand cDNA was synthesized from all RNA with the Mint cDNA synthesis kit, primed by a TRBC-specific oligonucleotide. All cDNA was treated with uracil-DNA glycosylase and then went through a first 18-cycle PCR with the universal primers M1SS and BC2_uni_R. Concerning the study's data processing: For normalization, 1 million high-quality reads, each with a distinct molecular identifier, were randomly selected from each sample. Instead of being binned into consensus sequences, reads with shared molecular identifiers were discarded. CDR3 identification, clonotype clustering and error correction used MiTCR with a Q25 quality threshold and the strictest error-elimination algorithm. A nonparametric unseen species model using Euler transformation provided a lower-bound estimate of total TCR beta diversity. TCRdb trimmed public reads at Q25 via fastp, called clones via MiXCR and kept in-frame beta chains. Entries that share a CDR3 protein sequence are merged under the most common genes and DNA. The V and J calls reflect TCRdb's pipeline rather than the authors' work. The sample table lists 700,000 or so distinct CDR3 sequences, approximately 22% of them with a count of one. Together, the top ten hold around 22% of the sample.

CDR1 and CDR2 are drawn from the germline V gene: SGHTA, FQGNSA. V and J are truncated by 1 base and 5 bases respectively, leaving an intervening sequence of 11 bases. The CDR3, cysteine through phenylalanine, is 14 amino acids long. Only CDR3 DNA is held: 42 bases, read in frame from base 1. The sequence was collected from a man aged 65 to 79 in good health. Sequenced material: blood. The rearranged segments are TRBV7-2 and TRBJ1-2, with an unclear D gene assignment. The CDR3 reads as follows: CASSLEDGRYGYTF. The nucleotide sequence is given as TGTGCCAGCAGCTTAGAAGACGGAAGATATGGCTACACCTTC.